Listed below are T cell receptor beta chains from one sample, sequenced in a study of spatial heterogeneity in lung cancer. TCRdb re-called the 5' RACE reads through MiXCR, storing one row per CDR3 protein. This repertoire shows tens of thousands of distinct CDR3 sequences, approximately 8.9% found once; its top ten account for about 7.1%. The input for sequencing was PBMCs, taken at surgery. The receptors were gathered from a male donor with early-stage non-small cell lung cancer. Each CDR3 is given with its conserved first and last residue. The D gene is left open where the match is weak. A row's size may be missing; if present it is once, few, many or a size class.

many	TRBD1	TRBV29-1	TRBJ2-7	TGCAGCGTTGAAGTCGACAGGGGATACGAGCAGTACTTC	CSVEVDRGYEQYF
few	.	TRBV20-1	TRBJ2-7	TGCAGTGCTAGTGCTCGGACTACCAGTCGCTACGAGCAGTACTTC	CSASARTTSRYEQYF
few	TRBD1	TRBV10-3	TRBJ2-5	TGTGCCATCAGTGAGGGACAGGGCGTCCAAGAGACCCAGTACTTC	CAISEGQGVQETQYF
many	TRBD1	TRBV15	TRBJ1-2	TGTGCCACCAGGTCGGGACAGTTCTATGGCTACACCTTC	CATRSGQFYGYTF
many	TRBD1	TRBV19	TRBJ1-5	TGTGCCAGTAGCAGGACAGGGAATAATCAGCCCCAGCATTTT	CASSRTGNNQPQHF
many	TRBD2	TRBV6-4	TRBJ2-1	TGTGCCAGCAGTGTTGGACTAGCGGGAGTACGGTTCTTC	CASSVGLAGVRFF
many	.	TRBV28	TRBJ2-1	TGTGCCAGCAGTTTAACAGGGTCCTACAATGAGCAGTTCTTC	CASSLTGSYNEQFF
.	.	TRBV6-2/TRBV6-3	TRBJ2-7	TGTGCCAGCAGTTACCTAACTAGGTACGAGCAGTACTTC	CASSYLTRYEQYF
many	.	TRBV6-1	TRBJ1-1	TGTGCCAGCAGTGAACTGGCACAAAAGAACACTGAAGCTTTCTTT	CASSELAQKNTEAFF
few	TRBD2	TRBV29-1	TRBJ2-2	TGCAGCGTGAGGACTAGCGGACAGATAGGGGAGCTGTTTTTT	CSVRTSGQIGELFF
few	TRBD1	TRBV6-1	TRBJ2-7	TGTGCCAGCAGTGAACTTACAGGGGGAAAGTACTTC	CASSELTGGKYF
.	.	TRBV19	TRBJ1-5	TGTGCCAGTAAAGGCAATACATTCTATCAGCCCCAGCATTTT	CASKGNTFYQPQHF
many	.	TRBV28	TRBJ2-1	TGTGCCAGCAGTTCGCCGAGTGAGTGGTCCTACAATGAGCAGTTCTTC	CASSSPSEWSYNEQFF
.	.	TRBV5-8	TRBJ2-2	TGTGCCAGCAGCTTGCTAGGGGATAACACCGGGGAGCTGTTTTTT	CASSLLGDNTGELFF
.	.	TRBV29-1	TRBJ2-3	TGCAGCGTTGAGAGAGACGTATCAGATACGCAGTATTTT	CSVERDVSDTQYF
.	TRBD2	TRBV29-1	TRBJ2-1	TGCAGCGTTGAAGAAAGGACTAGATACAATGAGCAGTTCTTC	CSVEERTRYNEQFF
few	.	TRBV2	TRBJ1-3	TGTGCCAGCAGTGGGCTAAGGACACTCCGCTCTGGAAACACCATATATTTT	CASSGLRTLRSGNTIYF
.	TRBD1	TRBV4-3	TRBJ1-1	TGCGCCAGCAGCCAAGAAGTGACAGGGTTTAACACTGAAGCTTTCTTT	CASSQEVTGFNTEAFF
many	.	TRBV29-1	TRBJ1-1	TGCAGCGTCGGGCAGGGTCGTACTGAAGCTTTCTTT	CSVGQGRTEAFF
many	.	TRBV20-1	TRBJ1-6	TGCAGTGCTCGGACCCAGGGAGAATCACCCCTCCACTTT	CSARTQGESPLHF
few	.	TRBV4-1	TRBJ2-2	TGCGCCAGCTCCGGCCCCGAATTCACCGGGGAGCTGTTTTTT	CASSGPEFTGELFF
.	TRBD1	TRBV18	TRBJ1-5	TGTGCCAGCTCACCACCTGGACAGGCCGGCCAGCCCCAGCATTTT	CASSPPGQAGQPQHF
many	.	TRBV7-9	TRBJ1-3	TGTGCCAGCAGCTTTACTAAAGGGGACTCTGGAAACACCATATATTTT	CASSFTKGDSGNTIYF
few	TRBD2	TRBV7-2	TRBJ2-7	TGTGCCAGCAGCGCTGTAGCGGGAGGGCCCTACGAGCAGTACTTC	CASSAVAGGPYEQYF
few	.	TRBV5-1	TRBJ1-6	TGCGCCAGCAGCTTAGGGGAGGCGAGATCACCCCTCCACTTT	CASSLGEARSPLHF
few	.	TRBV28	TRBJ2-3	TGTGCCAGCAGCCGGGGCGGGACCACAGATACGCAGTATTTT	CASSRGGTTDTQYF
.	.	TRBV5-1	TRBJ1-5	TGCGCCAGCAGCTTGGACGGGACACCTAATCAGCCCCAGCATTTT	CASSLDGTPNQPQHF